The T cell receptor beta chain described here comes from a study of blood T cell repertoires in COVID-19. Study details: Sites in the United States, Italy and Spain provided acute and convalescent COVID-19 samples.

The study drew participants aged about 18 to 89 years from 24 US areas. Resolution of symptoms, clearance, or two negative PCRs was present in recovered Cohort 3 donors. V lost 2 bases and J lost 5, with 10 bases in between. CDR1 GTSNPN and CDR2 SVGIG come from the germline V gene (reference sequence). The CDR3 totals 13 residues. Study processing details: The assay estimated nucleated cells by amplifying reference gene primers. The assay was immunoSEQ multiplex PCR, and TCRdb's table has in-frame clones only and misses some. V and J calls and clone size follow that table, whereas D and trimming were derived from the DNA. The sample records roughly 180,000 clones, roughly 83% being singletons.

This clonotype was sampled from a woman aged 50 to 65 who had recovered from COVID-19. Sequenced input: PBMCs or T cells enriched from blood (not recorded which). This chain connects TRBV30 to TRBJ1-5; D uncertain. The CDR3 nucleotides read TGTGCCTGGAGTCCGGGGAATGATCAGCCCCAGCATTTT. Its protein product is CAWSPGNDQPQHF.